These 20 T cell receptor beta chains were all obtained from the same sample, sequenced in a study of radiation and T cells in renal cell carcinoma. The time point: baseline pretreatment blood. Treatment described: 15 Gy SBRT to primary tumor, nephrectomy 4 weeks later. TCRdb keeps only in-frame clones here, not all; method: immunoSEQ multiplex PCR. This sample has about 140,000 clones, with over 80% found just once. The specimen was blood, collected from a patient whose treatment included radiotherapy and nephrectomy. The receptors shown here come from a woman in her forties or fifties with renal cell carcinoma.

This sequence joins TRBV6-4 and TRBJ2-7; TRBD1 agrees at 9 bases. This CDR3 is built from 15 residues. With 3 bases clipped from V and 6 bases from J, the junction kept 9 bases outside the gene matches. Germline CDR1 is MRHNA and CDR2 is SNTAGT. CDR3 coding DNA: TGTGCCAGCAGTGATAACCGGGACAGGGATTCCGAGCAGTACTTC. Its translation: CASSDNRDRDSEQYF.

The chain has TRBV11-2 and TRBJ1-5; tentatively, D is TRBD1 (6 bases). Germline CDR1 reads SGHAT; CDR2 reads FQNNGV. The CDR3 extends over 14 amino acids. Trimming removed 2 bases at V and 9 bases at J, with 14 bases between. This CDR3 is CASSLSGDNGPQHF. In DNA form, the CDR3 reads TGTGCCAGCAGCTTATCAGGGGATAATGGGCCCCAGCATTTT. Variable domain in full (rest from reference TRBV11-2 and TRBJ1-5): EAGVAQSPRYKIIEKRQSVAFWCNPISGHATLYWYQQILGQGPKLLIQFQNNGVVDDSQLPKDRFSAERLKGVDSTLKIQPAKLEDSAVYLCASSLSGDNGPQHFGDGTRLSIL.

This chain links TRBV29-1 with TRBJ1-2; D ambiguous. Trimming cost V 7 bases and J 5 bases, with 11 bases left between them. This CDR3 region has 11 residues. CDR1 SQVTM and CDR2 ANQGSEA come from the germline V gene. The CDR3 nucleotides are TGCAGCGCCGGTGGTCAGTATGGCTACACCTTC. Its translation: CSAGGQYGYTF.

The chain recombines TRBV6-5 with TRBJ2-7; D not certain. From germline, CDR1 is MNHEY and CDR2 SVGAGI. The CDR3 loop spans 12 amino acids. Between the trimmed V and J ends, which lost 0 bases and 3 bases, there was a span of 3 bases. In DNA form, the CDR3 reads TGTGCCAGCAGTTACTCGAACTACGAGCAGTACTTC. This codes for CASSYSNYEQYF.

This chain uses TRBV9 with TRBJ2-7; 13 bases fit TRBD2. The CDR3 has 18 residues. CDR1 is SGDLS, CDR2 YYNGEE, per germline. The junction had 10 bases not matched to a gene; V was cut back by 2 bases and J by 2 bases. The CDR3 loop reads CASSVSPAGTSGAYEQYF. In DNA form, the CDR3 reads TGTGCCAGCAGCGTTTCACCAGCCGGGACTAGCGGGGCCTACGAGCAGTACTTC.

This clone was detected a few times. CDR3 sequence reads: CASSVDPEVGQYF. The CDR3 DNA follows: TGTGCCAGCAGCGTAGACCCCGAGGTTGGGCAGTATTTT. The rearrangement joins TRBV9 to TRBJ2-3; D is unresolved. The CDR3 consists of 13 residues. Germline CDR1 reads SGDLS; CDR2 reads YYNGEE. The V gene lost 0 bases and the J gene lost 11 bases, with 13 bases spanning the gap.

This clone occurred a few times. A single base is all that separates this from a far larger clone, so a read error is likely. This sequence joins TRBV2 and TRBJ2-7, with unresolved D. The CDR3 extends over 11 amino acids. In germline, CDR1 is SNHLY, CDR2 FYNNEI. V was cut by 2 bases and J by 6 bases, with 5 bases left in between. This CDR3 reads CASSEWREQYF. The CDR3 DNA reads as TGTGCCAGCAGTGAATGGCGCGAGCAGTACTTC.

The chain combines TRBV28 with TRBJ2-1; D not resolved. This CDR3 region has 10 residues. V gave up 3 bases and J gave up 10 bases, with 4 bases separating them. Germline assignment: CDR1 MDHEN and CDR2 SYDVKM. The CDR3 spells CASSFPEQFF. The CDR3 nucleotides read TGTGCCAGCAGTTTCCCGGAGCAGTTCTTC.

This chain connects TRBV9 to TRBJ1-3; D not resolved. Germline assignment: CDR1 SGDLS and CDR2 YYNGEE. Trimming left V 0 bases short and J 0 bases short, with 4 bases between. This CDR3 has 14 amino acids. CDR3 coding DNA: TGTGCCAGCAGCGTAGCAATCTCTGGAAACACCATATATTTT. It encodes CASSVAISGNTIYF. Based on the CDR3 plus reference TRBV9 and TRBJ1-3, the full variable domain is DSGVTQTPKHLITATGQRVTLRCSPRSGDLSVYWYQQSLDQGLQFLIQYYNGEERAKGNILERFSAQQFPDLHSELNLSSLELGDSALYFCASSVAISGNTIYFGEGSWLTVV.

J is TRBJ2-5 and V is TRBV28; TRBD2 aligns across 7 bases. The germline V gene has CDR1 MDHEN and CDR2 SYDVKM. V lost 3 bases, J lost 4 bases, and 8 bases stayed unmatched. This CDR3 has 15 residues. In nucleotides, the CDR3 is TGTGCCAGCAGTTTGGGAGGGGCAGAGGGAGAGACCCAGTACTTC. Translating it yields CASSLGGAEGETQYF.

This clone was recorded only once. This chain connects TRBV6-1 to TRBJ1-4; D not certain. The germline V and J ends were trimmed by 7 bases and 0 bases, with 6 bases remaining between them. CDR3 length equals 13 residues. The germline CDR1 and CDR2 sequences are MNHNS and SASEGT. The CDR3 DNA sequence: TGTGCCAGCATCCGGGCAACTAATGAAAAACTGTTTTTT. Translation gives CASIRATNEKLFF.

This clone has just one count. This sequence joins TRBV5-4 and TRBJ2-5; 15 bases are a match to TRBD2. The CDR3 is made up of 17 amino acids. Per the germline V gene, CDR1 is SGHNT and CDR2 is YYREEE (reference sequence). Trimming cost V 4 bases and J 5 bases; bases outside gene matches: 9. CDR3 protein: CASSPGLAGGAGETQYF. The CDR3 DNA sequence: TGTGCCAGCAGCCCCGGACTAGCGGGAGGGGCTGGCGAGACCCAGTACTTC.

The genes are TRBV4-2 and TRBJ1-2; D is perhaps TRBD1 (5 bases). The CDR3 runs to 14 residues. The germline gives CDR1 LGHNA, CDR2 YNFKEQ. V was shortened by 4 bases and J by 4 bases, with 13 bases between the two germline ends. The CDR3 loop is CASSPGLVTYGYTF. The CDR3 bases are TGTGCCAGCAGCCCAGGGTTGGTTACCTATGGCTACACCTTC.

The rearrangement joins TRBV9 to TRBJ2-1, with D perhaps TRBD1 (6 bases). Trimming took off 0 bases at V and 7 bases at J, with 11 bases between the two ends. In germline, CDR1 is SGDLS, CDR2 YYNGEE. The CDR3 covers 14 residues. The CDR3 protein is CASSVVGAWNEQFF. The CDR3 DNA reads TGTGCCAGCAGCGTAGTGGGGGCTTGGAATGAGCAGTTCTTC. The full variable domain, with the rest looked up from reference TRBV9 and TRBJ2-1, is DSGVTQTPKHLITATGQRVTLRCSPRSGDLSVYWYQQSLDQGLQFLIQYYNGEERAKGNILERFSAQQFPDLHSELNLSSLELGDSALYFCASSVVGAWNEQFFGPGTRLTVL.

This chain joins TRBV6-1 and TRBJ2-2, with D uncertain. V lost 0 bases to trimming and J lost 5 bases, with 13 bases between them. Germline-derived CDR1 and CDR2 are MNHNS and SASEGT. The CDR3 totals 16 residues. The CDR3 loop reads CASSEAPPPRTGELFF. DNA of the CDR3: TGTGCCAGCAGTGAAGCGCCTCCACCGCGGACCGGGGAGCTGTTTTTT.

The chain links TRBV27 to TRBJ1-4; D is undetermined. CDR3 length: 12 amino acids. Germline V gene lookup returns CDR1 MNHEY and CDR2 SMNVEV (reference sequence). V shed 6 bases and J shed 11 bases, with 13 bases lying between them. Written as DNA, the CDR3 is TGTGCCAGCAGCCGTCCTCAGGAGAAACTGTTTTTT. As protein: CASSRPQEKLFF. Based on the CDR3 plus reference TRBV27 and TRBJ1-4, the full variable domain is EAQVTQNPRYLITVTGKKLTVTCSQNMNHEYMSWYRQDPGLGLRQIYYSMNVEVTDKGDVPEGYKVSRKEKRNFPLILESPSPNQTSLYFCASSRPQEKLFFGSGTQLSVL.

The chain recombines TRBV2 with TRBJ1-5; the match to TRBD1 covers 8 bases. Germline trimming cut 6 bases from V and 3 bases from J; bases unmatched to any gene: 7. Germline V gives CDR1 SNHLY, CDR2 FYNNEI. This CDR3 comprises 15 residues. CDR3: CASSIGQGNNQPQHF. The CDR3 DNA reads as TGTGCCAGCAGCATCGGACAGGGTAACAATCAGCCCCAGCATTTT.

This clone was picked up a small number of times. The chain joins TRBV25-1 to TRBJ2-7, with 10 positions matching TRBD1. The CDR3 consists of 14 residues. V shed 6 bases and J 2 bases; nucleotides not matched to a gene: 4. Germline V gives CDR1 MGHDK, CDR2 SYGVNS. CDR3 loop: CASSLTGGPYEQYF. The CDR3 DNA sequence: TGTGCCAGCAGCCTGACAGGGGGCCCCTACGAGCAGTACTTC.

The rearrangement joins TRBV5-5 to TRBJ1-1; 9 positions agree with TRBD1. With V trimmed by 0 bases and J by 0 bases, 3 bases remained unmatched. This CDR3 has 16 residues. CDR1 and CDR2 (germline): SGHKS, YYEKEE (reference sequence). DNA for the CDR3: TGTGCCAGCAGCTTGGGGACAGGGGAAATGAACACTGAAGCTTTCTTT. As protein: CASSLGTGEMNTEAFF.

This chain joins TRBV6-5 and TRBJ2-7; the D is unclear. The V gene lost 3 bases and the J gene lost 0 bases, with 6 bases spanning the gap. This CDR3 comprises 13 residues. Germline CDR1 and CDR2: MNHEY and SVGAGI. The CDR3 DNA sequence: TGTGCCAGCAGTTATGGCTACTCCTACGAGCAGTACTTC. Its protein product is CASSYGYSYEQYF.